A single T cell receptor (beta chain) is shown here with its context. Its antigen is unidentified. Mixed chimerism was transient after nonmyeloablative marrow transplants from related graft donors. Thawed PBMCs were FACS-sorted into unstimulated CD4+CD25+CD127- regulatory T cells, CD4+CD25- non-regulatory cells, CD4 and CD8 cells. The sample belongs to a study of Tregs in tolerant kidney transplant recipients. Points from the study as a whole: Validation in larger populations is needed because few patients were studied. Activated donor B cell expansion appeared to reveal the most relevant donor-specific TCRbeta repertoire. In tolerant patients, donor-specific Tregs outgrew total Tregs, suggesting antigen-driven expansion.

The assay was immunoSEQ multiplex PCR, and TCRdb's table has in-frame clones only and misses some. The table shows about 64,000 clones, with 80% to 90% occurring only once. Germline values: CDR1 MNHNY, CDR2 SVGAGI (reference sequence). J lost 6 bases, V lost 2 bases, and 5 bases had no gene match. The CDR3 spans 15 residues. The clonotype was recovered from a human patient who received a combined kidney and bone marrow transplant. The graft donor may have contributed some T cells. This chain uses TRBV6-6 with TRBJ1-2; 11 nucleotides align to TRBD1. This material consisted of CD4+ T cells from blood (PBMCs), taken 6 months after the transplant. Written as DNA, the CDR3 is TGTGCCAGCAGTTACGGACAGGGGGCGCCCCATGGCTACACCTTC. Translating gives CASSYGQGAPHGYTF.